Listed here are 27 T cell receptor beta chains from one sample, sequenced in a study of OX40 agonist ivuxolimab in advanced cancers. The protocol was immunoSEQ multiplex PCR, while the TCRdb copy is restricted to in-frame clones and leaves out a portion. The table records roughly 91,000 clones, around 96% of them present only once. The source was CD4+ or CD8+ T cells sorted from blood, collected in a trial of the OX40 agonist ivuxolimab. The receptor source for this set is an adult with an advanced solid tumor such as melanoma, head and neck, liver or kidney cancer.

This CDR3 is CASSPDSRGYEQYF. As DNA, the CDR3 is TGTGCCAGCAGCCCGGACTCAAGGGGATACGAGCAGTACTTC. The chain joins TRBV5-4 to TRBJ2-7; tentatively, D is TRBD1 or TRBD2 (5 bases each). Trimming shortened V by 4 bases and J by 4 bases, and 15 bases separated the two germline ends. Germline values: CDR1 SGHNT, CDR2 YYREEE (reference sequence). This CDR3 comprises 14 residues.

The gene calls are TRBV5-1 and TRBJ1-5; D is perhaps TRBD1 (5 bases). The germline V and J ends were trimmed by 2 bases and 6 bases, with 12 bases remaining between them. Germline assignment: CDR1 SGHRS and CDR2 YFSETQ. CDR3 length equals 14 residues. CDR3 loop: CASSLGPGGQPQHF. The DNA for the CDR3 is TGCGCCAGCAGCTTAGGCCCGGGGGGTCAGCCCCAGCATTTT.

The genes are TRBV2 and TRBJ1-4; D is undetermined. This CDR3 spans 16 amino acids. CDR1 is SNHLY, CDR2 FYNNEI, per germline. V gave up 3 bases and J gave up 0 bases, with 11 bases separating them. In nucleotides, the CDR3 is TGTGCCAGCAGTGATCACGGATACCCAACTAATGAAAAACTGTTTTTT. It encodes CASSDHGYPTNEKLFF. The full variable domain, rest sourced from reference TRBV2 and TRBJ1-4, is EPEVTQTPSHQVTQMGQEVILRCVPISNHLYFYWYRQILGQKVEFLVSFYNNEISEKSEIFDDQFSVERPDGSNFTLKIRSTKLEDSAMYFCASSDHGYPTNEKLFFGSGTQLSVL.

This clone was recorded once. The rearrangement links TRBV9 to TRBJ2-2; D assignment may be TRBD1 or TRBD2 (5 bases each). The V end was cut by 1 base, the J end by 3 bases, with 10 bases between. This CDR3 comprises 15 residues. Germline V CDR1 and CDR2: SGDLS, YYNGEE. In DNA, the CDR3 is TGTGCCAGCAGCGTATGGGGGACCCACACCGGGGAGCTGTTTTTT. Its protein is CASSVWGTHTGELFF.

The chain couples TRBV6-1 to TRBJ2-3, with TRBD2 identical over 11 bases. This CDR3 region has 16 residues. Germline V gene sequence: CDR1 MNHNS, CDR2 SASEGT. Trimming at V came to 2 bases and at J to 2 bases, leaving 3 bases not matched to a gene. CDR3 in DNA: TGTGCCAGCAGTGAAACTAGCGGGGGATACACAGATACGCAGTATTTT. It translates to CASSETSGGYTDTQYF.

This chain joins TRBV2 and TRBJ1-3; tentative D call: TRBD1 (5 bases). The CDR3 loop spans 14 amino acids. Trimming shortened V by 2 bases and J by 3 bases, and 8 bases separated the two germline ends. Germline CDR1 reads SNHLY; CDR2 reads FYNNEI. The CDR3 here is CASSEKGFGNTIYF. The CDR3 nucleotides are TGTGCCAGCAGTGAAAAGGGGTTTGGAAACACCATATATTTT.

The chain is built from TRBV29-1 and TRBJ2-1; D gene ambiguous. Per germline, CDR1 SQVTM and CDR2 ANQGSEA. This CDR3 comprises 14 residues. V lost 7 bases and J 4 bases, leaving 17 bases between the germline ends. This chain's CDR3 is CSAPPYPPYNEQFF. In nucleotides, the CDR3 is TGCAGCGCCCCCCCCTACCCCCCGTACAATGAGCAGTTCTTC.

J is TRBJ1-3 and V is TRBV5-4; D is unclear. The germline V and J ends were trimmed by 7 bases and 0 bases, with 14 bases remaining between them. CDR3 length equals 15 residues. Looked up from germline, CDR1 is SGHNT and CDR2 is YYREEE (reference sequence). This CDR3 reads CASSLEETSGNTIYF. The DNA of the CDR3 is TGTGCCAGCTCCTTGGAAGAGACCTCTGGAAACACCATATATTTT.

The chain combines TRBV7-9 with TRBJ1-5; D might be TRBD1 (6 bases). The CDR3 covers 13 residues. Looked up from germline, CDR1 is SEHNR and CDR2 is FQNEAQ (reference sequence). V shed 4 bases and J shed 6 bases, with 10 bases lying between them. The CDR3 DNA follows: TGTGCCAGCAGCTCAGGGGATGGTCAGCCCCAGCATTTT. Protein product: CASSSGDGQPQHF.

DNA for the CDR3: TGTGCCAGCAGTATCCCCGGAGGCAATCAGCCCCAGCATTTT. This sequence encodes CASSIPGGNQPQHF. This chain uses TRBV28 with TRBJ1-5; D not certain. CDR1 and CDR2 from the germline V gene are MDHEN and SYDVKM. The CDR3 is 14 amino acids. V gave up 5 bases and J gave up 2 bases, with 10 bases separating them.

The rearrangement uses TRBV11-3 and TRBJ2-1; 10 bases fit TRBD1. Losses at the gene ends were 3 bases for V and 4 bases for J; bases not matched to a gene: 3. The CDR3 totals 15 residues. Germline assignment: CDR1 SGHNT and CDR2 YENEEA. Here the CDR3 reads CASSLDRGIYNEQFF. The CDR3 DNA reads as TGTGCCAGCAGCTTGGACAGGGGGATTTACAATGAGCAGTTCTTC. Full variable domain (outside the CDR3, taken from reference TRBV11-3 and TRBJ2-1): EAGVVQSPRYKIIEKKQPVAFWCNPISGHNTLYWYLQNLGQGPELLIRYENEEAVDDSQLPKDRFSAERLKGVDSTLKIQPAELGDSAVYLCASSLDRGIYNEQFFGPGTRLTVL.

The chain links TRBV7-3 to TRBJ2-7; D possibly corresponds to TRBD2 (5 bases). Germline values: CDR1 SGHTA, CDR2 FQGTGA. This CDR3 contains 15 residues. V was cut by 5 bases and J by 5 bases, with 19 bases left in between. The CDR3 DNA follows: TGTGCCAGCAGCCCCGGTTTAGAGTCGGAGGACGAGCAGTACTTC. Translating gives CASSPGLESEDEQYF.

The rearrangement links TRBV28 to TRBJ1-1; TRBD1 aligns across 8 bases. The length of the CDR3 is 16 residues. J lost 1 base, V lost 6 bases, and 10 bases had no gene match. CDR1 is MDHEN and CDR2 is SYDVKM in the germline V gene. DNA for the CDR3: TGTGCCAGCAGCCCTAGCCCTGGACAGGGGAACACTGAAGCTTTCTTT. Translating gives CASSPSPGQGNTEAFF.

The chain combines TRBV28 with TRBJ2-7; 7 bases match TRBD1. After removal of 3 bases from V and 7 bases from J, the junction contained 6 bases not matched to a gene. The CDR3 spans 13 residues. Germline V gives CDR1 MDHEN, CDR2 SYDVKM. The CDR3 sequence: CASSLGQREEQYF. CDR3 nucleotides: TGTGCCAGCAGTTTGGGACAGAGGGAGGAGCAGTACTTC.

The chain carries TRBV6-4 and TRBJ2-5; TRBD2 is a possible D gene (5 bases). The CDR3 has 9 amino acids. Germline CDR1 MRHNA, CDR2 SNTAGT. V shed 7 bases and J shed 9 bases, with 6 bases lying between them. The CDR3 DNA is TGTGCCAGCATCGGGGCCCAGTACTTC. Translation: CASIGAQYF.

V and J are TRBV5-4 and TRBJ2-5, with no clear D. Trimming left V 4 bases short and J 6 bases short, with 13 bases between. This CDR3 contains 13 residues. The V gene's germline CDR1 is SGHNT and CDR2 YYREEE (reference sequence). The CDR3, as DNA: TGTGCCAGCAGCCCCACGGCCCTGAAGACCCAGTACTTC. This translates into CASSPTALKTQYF.

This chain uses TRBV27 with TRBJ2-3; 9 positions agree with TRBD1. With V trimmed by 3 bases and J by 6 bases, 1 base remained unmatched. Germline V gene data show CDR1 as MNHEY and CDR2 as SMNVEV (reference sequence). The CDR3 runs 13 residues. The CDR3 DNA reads TGTGCCAGCAGTTTTGGACAGGGGGATACGCAGTATTTT. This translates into CASSFGQGDTQYF.

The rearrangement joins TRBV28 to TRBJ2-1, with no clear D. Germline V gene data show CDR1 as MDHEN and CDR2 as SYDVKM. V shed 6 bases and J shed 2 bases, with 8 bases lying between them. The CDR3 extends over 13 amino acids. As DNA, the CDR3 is TGTGCCAGCAGAAAGGTTACCTACAATGAGCAGTTCTTC. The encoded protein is CASRKVTYNEQFF. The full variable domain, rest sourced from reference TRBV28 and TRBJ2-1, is DVKVTQSSRYLVKRTGEKVFLECVQDMDHENMFWYRQDPGLGLRLIYFSYDVKMKEKGDIPEGYSVSREKKERFSLILESASTNQTSMYLCASRKVTYNEQFFGPGTRLTVL.

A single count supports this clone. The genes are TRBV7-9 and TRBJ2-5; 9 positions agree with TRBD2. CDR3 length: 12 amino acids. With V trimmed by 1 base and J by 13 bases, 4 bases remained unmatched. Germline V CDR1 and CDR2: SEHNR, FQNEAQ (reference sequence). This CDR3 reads CASSLGREGLYF. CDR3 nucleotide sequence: TGTGCCAGCAGCTTAGGGCGGGAGGGCTTGTACTTC.

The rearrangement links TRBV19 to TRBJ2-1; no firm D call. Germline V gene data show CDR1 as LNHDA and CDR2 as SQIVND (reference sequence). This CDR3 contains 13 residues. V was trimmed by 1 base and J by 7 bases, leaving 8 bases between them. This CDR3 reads CASSIAQNNEQFF. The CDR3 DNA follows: TGTGCCAGTAGTATAGCACAAAATAATGAGCAGTTCTTC.

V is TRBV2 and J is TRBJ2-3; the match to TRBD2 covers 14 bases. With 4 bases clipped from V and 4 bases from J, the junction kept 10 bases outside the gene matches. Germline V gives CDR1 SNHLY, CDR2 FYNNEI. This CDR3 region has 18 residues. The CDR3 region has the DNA TGTGCCAGCAGTGCGGCTGGGACTAGCGGGGGAATAGCAGATACGCAGTATTTT. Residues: CASSAAGTSGGIADTQYF.

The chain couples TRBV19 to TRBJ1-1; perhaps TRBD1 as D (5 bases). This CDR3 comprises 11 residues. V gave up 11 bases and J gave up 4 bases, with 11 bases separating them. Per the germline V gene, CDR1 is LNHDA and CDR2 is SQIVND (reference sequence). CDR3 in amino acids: CASGVSTEAFF. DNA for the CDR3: TGTGCCTCGGGGGTTTCCACTGAAGCTTTCTTT.

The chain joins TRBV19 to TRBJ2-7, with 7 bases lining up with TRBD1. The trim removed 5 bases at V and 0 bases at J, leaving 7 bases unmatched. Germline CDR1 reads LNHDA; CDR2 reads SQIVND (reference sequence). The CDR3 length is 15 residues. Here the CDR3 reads CASSVTGSSSYEQYF. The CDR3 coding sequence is TGTGCCAGTAGTGTGACAGGGTCGAGCTCCTACGAGCAGTACTTC.

The chain's CDR3 is CAWSVLLAGETQYF. The CDR3 nucleotides are TGTGCCTGGAGTGTACTTCTTGCGGGCGAGACCCAGTACTTC. This sequence joins TRBV30 and TRBJ2-5; D perhaps matches TRBD2 (5 bases). Trimming took off 0 bases at V and 5 bases at J, with 13 bases between the two ends. Germline V gene sequence: CDR1 GTSNPN, CDR2 SVGIG (reference sequence). The CDR3 runs to 14 residues.

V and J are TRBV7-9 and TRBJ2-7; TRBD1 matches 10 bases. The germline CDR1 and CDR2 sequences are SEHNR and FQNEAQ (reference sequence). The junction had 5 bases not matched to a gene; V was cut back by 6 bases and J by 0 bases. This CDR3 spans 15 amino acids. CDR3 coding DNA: TGTGCCAGCAGTTCCGGGACAGGGGCCTCCTACGAGCAGTACTTC. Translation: CASSSGTGASYEQYF.

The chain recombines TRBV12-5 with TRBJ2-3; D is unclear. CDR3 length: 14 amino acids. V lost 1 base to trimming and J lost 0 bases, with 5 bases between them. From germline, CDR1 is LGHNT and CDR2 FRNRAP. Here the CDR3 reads CASGLDLSTDTQYF. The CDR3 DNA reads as TGTGCTAGTGGTTTGGACCTAAGCACAGATACGCAGTATTTT.

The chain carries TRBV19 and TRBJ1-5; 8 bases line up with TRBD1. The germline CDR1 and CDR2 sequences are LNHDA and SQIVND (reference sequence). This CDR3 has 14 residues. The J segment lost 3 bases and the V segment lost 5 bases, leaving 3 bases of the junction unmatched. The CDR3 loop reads CASSHRGVNQPQHF. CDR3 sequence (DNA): TGTGCCAGTAGTCACAGGGGGGTCAATCAGCCCCAGCATTTT.